These 20 T cell receptor beta chains were sequenced from one sample in a study of T cells in Graves' hyperthyroidism and ophthalmopathy (dated by TCRdb to the late 2010s). The library came from multiplex PCR. The instrument was an Illumina HiSeq 2000. The TCR beta CDR3 regions were amplified from RNA transcripts. For the first round of RT-PCR on the TCR CDR3, the HTBI primer set was used together with the Qiagen OneStep RT-PCR kit. The raw public data were reprocessed by TCRdb itself: fastp quality trimming at Q25, MiXCR clonotype calling, in-frame beta chains only. Records with the same CDR3 protein are collapsed into one entry carrying the most frequent genes and DNA. In this sample the table shows under 350,000 distinct CDR3 sequences, 15% to 20% of which occur a single time. The ten largest clonotypes hold about 51% of the sample. Source material: blood. The receptors were sampled from a woman between 55 and 75 years old with Graves' ophthalmopathy.

In its sample, this clonotype was seen many times. The chain recombines TRBV12-3 or TRBV12-4 with TRBJ1-1; D is perhaps TRBD1 (6 bases). The CDR3 extends over 14 amino acids. V shed 1 base and J shed 6 bases, with 12 bases lying between them. CDR3 protein: CASSLEGGYSEAFF. The CDR3 nucleotides read TGTGCCAGCAGTTTAGAAGGGGGATACTCTGAAGCTTTCTTT.

The chain employs TRBV12-3 or TRBV12-4 and TRBJ2-5; D is uncertain. The CDR3 length is 13 residues. V lost 7 bases and J 3 bases, leaving 12 bases between the germline ends. CDR3 sequence reads: CASTLGREETQYF. In nucleotides, the CDR3 is TGTGCCAGCACCCTGGGAAGGGAAGAGACCCAGTACTTC.

This clonotype was seen at least ten times. The chain couples TRBV2 to TRBJ2-3, with TRBD2 identical over 7 bases. CDR3 length equals 16 residues. From germline, CDR1 is SNHLY and CDR2 FYNNEI. V shed 9 bases and J 0 bases; nucleotides not matched to a gene: 12. The DNA for the CDR3 is TGTGCCAGGGCTTCCTACAGCGGGACTAGCACAGATACGCAGTATTTT. It yields the protein CARASYSGTSTDTQYF.

V is TRBV27 and J is TRBJ1-2; D gene ambiguous. Germline V gene data show CDR1 as MNHEY and CDR2 as SMNVEV (reference sequence). V shed 6 bases and J shed 7 bases, with 12 bases lying between them. The CDR3 is 12 amino acids. This chain's CDR3 is CASRASRFGYTF. CDR3 nucleotide sequence: TGTGCCAGCAGGGCCTCCCGATTTGGCTACACCTTC.

This clonotype was picked up a small number of times. The chain combines TRBV3-1 with TRBJ2-5; a possible D gene is TRBD2 (6 bases). This CDR3 has 15 residues. Trimming removed 3 bases at V and 1 base at J, with 12 bases between. Germline lookup yields CDR1 LGHDT and CDR2 YNNKEL (reference sequence). The chain's CDR3 is CASSHRAGSQETQYF. CDR3 bases: TGTGCCAGCAGCCACCGGGCGGGGTCCCAAGAGACCCAGTACTTC.

This clonotype was seen many times. The CDR3 region is CASSSGTGIGTQYF. As DNA, the CDR3 is TGTGCCAGCAGTTCAGGGACAGGGATAGGGACCCAGTACTTC. The gene calls are TRBV12-3 or TRBV12-4 and TRBJ2-5; TRBD1 matches at 9 bases. Trimming took 4 bases from V and 7 from J; bases not matched to a gene: 7. The CDR3 spans 14 residues.

This clonotype was seen ten or more times. The J gene is TRBJ1-5, the V gene TRBV28, with D hard to call. CDR3 size: 14 residues. The V gene lost 6 bases and the J gene lost 0 bases, with 9 bases spanning the gap. From germline, CDR1 is MDHEN and CDR2 SYDVKM. CDR3 loop: CASRQDGSNQPQHF. In nucleotides, the CDR3 is TGTGCCAGCAGACAAGACGGTAGCAATCAGCCCCAGCATTTT.

This clonotype showed up many times. The J gene is TRBJ1-1, the V gene TRBV20-1; no reliable D call. This CDR3 comprises 12 residues. Trimming took 5 bases from V and 1 from J, leaving 8 bases between them. Germline lookup yields CDR1 DFQATT and CDR2 SNEGSKA (reference sequence). The CDR3 here is CSASDRNTEAFF. As DNA, the CDR3 is TGCAGTGCTTCGGACCGGAACACTGAAGCTTTCTTT.

The sample holds a few counts of this clonotype. The J gene is TRBJ1-2, the V gene TRBV9; D not certain. The CDR3 has 14 residues. The V gene's germline CDR1 is SGDLS and CDR2 YYNGEE. The V end lost 4 bases, the J end lost 3 bases, and 13 bases lay between the germline ends. This chain's CDR3 is CASSPDLGDYGYTF. In DNA form, the CDR3 reads TGTGCCAGCAGCCCGGACCTGGGCGACTATGGCTACACCTTC.

This clonotype turned up a few times. The V gene is TRBV9, the J gene TRBJ2-2; D is ambiguous. CDR1 SGDLS and CDR2 YYNGEE come from the germline V gene. The CDR3 loop spans 12 amino acids. The ends were cut back, 6 bases at V and 1 base at J, with 4 bases in the middle. CDR3 in DNA: TGTGCCAGCAACGGGAACACCGGGGAGCTGTTTTTT. This codes for CASNGNTGELFF.

This clonotype was seen more than once but under ten times. The CDR3 coding sequence is TGTGCCAGCAGCCCAGTTGGAGGTGTAAGCAATCAGCCCCAGCATTTT. Its protein is CASSPVGGVSNQPQHF. The rearrangement links TRBV7-2 to TRBJ1-5; D remains ambiguous. The CDR3 is 16 residues long. The V gene's germline CDR1 is SGHTA and CDR2 FQGNSA. The V end lost 5 bases, the J end lost 1 base, and 15 bases lay between the germline ends.

The chain recombines TRBV20-1 with TRBJ1-3, with D perhaps TRBD1 (5 bases). Trimming cost V 3 bases and J 0 bases, with 18 bases left between them. Germline CDR1 and CDR2: DFQATT and SNEGSKA (reference sequence). The CDR3 length is 17 residues. The CDR3: CSASVVQGLLSGNTIYF. CDR3 nucleotide sequence: TGCAGTGCTAGTGTAGTCCAGGGCCTGCTCTCTGGAAACACCATATATTTT.

This clonotype has a count of ten or more. CDR3 coding DNA: TGTGCCAGCAGCTCAGGACTAGTGCCCTACGAGCAGTACTTC. It yields the protein CASSSGLVPYEQYF. The chain employs TRBV5-6 and TRBJ2-7; TRBD2 matches 7 bases. CDR3 length: 14 amino acids. V lost 3 bases, J lost 2 bases, and 5 bases stayed unmatched. The germline V gene encodes CDR1 SGHDT and CDR2 YYEEEE. Full variable domain (rest looked up from reference TRBV5-6 and TRBJ2-7): DAGVTQSPTHLIKTRGQQVTLRCSPKSGHDTVSWYQQALGQGPQFIFQYYEEEERQRGNFPDRFSGHQFPNYSSELNVNALLLGDSALYLCASSSGLVPYEQYFGPGTRLTVT.

This clonotype was observed many times. DNA of the CDR3: TGTGCCAGCAGTTCTAGCGGGAGACTATCCGAGCAGTTCTTC. It codes for CASSSSGRLSEQFF. The chain carries TRBV7-2 and TRBJ2-1, with TRBD2 matching 10 bases. From germline, CDR1 is SGHTA and CDR2 FQGNSA. With V trimmed by 6 bases and J by 10 bases, 9 bases remained unmatched. CDR3 length equals 14 residues.

This clonotype was detected many times. The chain uses TRBV5-1 and TRBJ1-2; 7 bases are shared with TRBD1. CDR3 length equals 16 residues. Germline trimming cut 0 bases from V and 4 bases from J; bases unmatched to any gene: 9. Germline loops: CDR1 SGHRS, CDR2 YFSETQ. The CDR3 region is CASSLEVGGTTYGYTF. The CDR3 bases are TGCGCCAGCAGCTTGGAGGTAGGGGGCACGACCTATGGCTACACCTTC.

This clonotype was picked up many times. The genes are TRBV5-1 and TRBJ2-5; no definite D call. This CDR3 is 14 amino acids long. Deletions cut 1 base from V and 2 bases from J, with 9 bases between. CDR1 is SGHRS and CDR2 is YFSETQ in the germline V gene. CDR3 residues: CASSLFTAQETQYF. The DNA for the CDR3 is TGCGCCAGCAGCTTGTTTACAGCTCAAGAGACCCAGTACTTC.

The V gene is TRBV5-6, the J gene TRBJ2-7; 7 nucleotides match TRBD1. The CDR3 has 14 amino acids. Trimming removed 2 bases from V and 3 bases from J; junction bases left unmatched: 5. The germline gives CDR1 SGHDT, CDR2 YYEEEE. In DNA, the CDR3 is TGTGCCAGCAGCTTCTCAGACAGGGACTACGAGCAGTACTTC. Its protein is CASSFSDRDYEQYF.

A note on this clonotype: A much bigger clone sits one base away, suggesting this may be a read error. J is TRBJ2-1 and V is TRBV28, with 9 bases fitting TRBD2. Germline CDR1 is MDHEN and CDR2 is SYDVKM. The CDR3 totals 17 residues. V shed 4 bases and J 7 bases; nucleotides not matched to a gene: 14. The CDR3: CASSSGGLAGTGNEQFF. In DNA, the CDR3 is TGTGCCAGCAGTTCCGGCGGGCTAGCGGGAACCGGAAATGAGCAGTTCTTC.

This clonotype was detected many times. This chain links TRBV2 with TRBJ2-2; possibly TRBD1 or TRBD2 for D (6 bases each). The CDR3 spans 14 residues. Trimming left V 4 bases short and J 5 bases short, with 11 bases between. Germline V gene lookup returns CDR1 SNHLY and CDR2 FYNNEI. The CDR3 protein is CASSGLGGTGELFF. The CDR3 bases are TGTGCCAGCAGTGGACTAGGGGGGACCGGGGAGCTGTTTTTT.

This clonotype was seen a few times. The J gene is TRBJ1-6, the V gene TRBV27; 8 positions agree with TRBD1. Germline assignment: CDR1 MNHEY and CDR2 SMNVEV (reference sequence). The length of the CDR3 is 14 residues. V lost 3 bases and J lost 10; bases outside the gene matches: 5. The CDR3 DNA follows: TGTGCCAGCAGTTTGACAGGGGTTATGTCACCCCTCCACTTT. It translates to CASSLTGVMSPLHF.